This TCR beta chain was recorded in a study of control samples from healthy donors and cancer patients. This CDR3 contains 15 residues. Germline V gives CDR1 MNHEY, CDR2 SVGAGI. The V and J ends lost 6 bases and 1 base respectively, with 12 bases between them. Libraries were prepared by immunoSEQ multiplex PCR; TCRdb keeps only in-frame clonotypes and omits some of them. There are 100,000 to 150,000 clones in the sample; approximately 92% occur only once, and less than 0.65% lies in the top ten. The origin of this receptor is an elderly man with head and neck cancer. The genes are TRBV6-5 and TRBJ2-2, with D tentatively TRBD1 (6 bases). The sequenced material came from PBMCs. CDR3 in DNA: TGTGCCAGCAGCTACAGGGCGTTGAACACCGGGGAGCTGTTTTTT. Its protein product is CASSYRALNTGELFF.